This TCR beta chain was identified in a study of blood T cells in healthy people across ages (dated by TCRdb to 2014 to 2015). Looking at the study overall: In model experiments, template switching captured roughly one uniquely barcoded TCR beta cDNA molecule for every two T cells. The donors were split into four age groups: young (average 16 years), middle-aged (about 40), aged (62) and long-lived (approximately 80). Donors of different ages were randomly distributed across sequencing lanes to avoid experimental bias. Using deep sequencing normalized with unique cDNA molecular identifiers, the study measured how TCR beta repertoire diversity changes with age. Using the same blood draw, the study looked at two additional independent replicas of 1 million unique cDNA reads for two donors, one aged 18 to 30 and the other aged 80 or older.

Libraries came from 5' RACE. Data came from an Illumina HiSeq 2500. A second PCR of about 7 to 12 cycles was run with a J-beta primer mix and a sample-barcoded 5' primer. A template-switch 5' adaptor carrying 12 random nucleotides introduced a unique molecular identifier onto each TCR beta cDNA molecule. Each sample yielded at least 2.5 million CDR3-containing paired-end reads. All of the RNA was converted into first-strand cDNA using the Mint cDNA synthesis kit, with a TRBC-specific oligonucleotide serving as the primer. Following uracil-DNA glycosylase treatment, a first 18-cycle PCR with universal primers M1SS and BC2_uni_R was performed on all cDNA. On the authors' methods: For normalization, 1 million high-quality reads, each with a distinct molecular identifier, were randomly selected from each sample. Instead of being binned into consensus sequences, reads with shared molecular identifiers were discarded. CDR3 identification, clonotype clustering and error correction used MiTCR with a Q25 quality threshold and the strictest error-elimination algorithm. Lower-bound total TCR beta diversity was estimated with a nonparametric unseen species model using Euler transformation. TCRdb reanalyzed the raw reads on its own, using fastp at Q25 for trimming and MiXCR for clone calling, and kept in-frame beta chains. Each CDR3 protein gets just one entry, which takes the most common genes and DNA from the rows behind it. For this entry, the V and J calls and clone size follow TCRdb and not the study's own pipeline. Across this sample there are approximately 360,000 distinct CDR3 sequences, with roughly half seen only once. The leading ten clones occupy 45% to 55% of the sample.

Summary of the overall study and its limitations: Observed TCR beta diversity per million T cells fell roughly linearly with age, and a significant reduction was already apparent by age approximately 40. The CMV infection status of donors was not known, potentially confounding age-related changes in expanded clonotypes. Compared with the aged group, the long-lived group had more naive CD4+ T cells, fewer expanded clones and increased TCR diversity, suggesting age selection. Total diversity estimates from one million sequenced T cells were considered lower bounds and underestimates. Since profiling was done on bulk unsorted PBMCs, naive and antigen-experienced compartments could not be conclusively compared. The percentage of naive T cells measured by flow cytometry correlated strongly with observed TCR beta diversity.

The CDR3, cysteine through phenylalanine, is 15 amino acids long. Here the CDR3 DNA is all that survives: 45 bases in frame from base 1. The germline V gene encodes CDR1 DFQATT and CDR2 SNEGSKA (reference sequence). V gives up 5 bases and J gives up 0 bases, and the segment between their germline ends measures 16 bases. The donors were some 36 Caucasian individuals from Russia, aged roughly 6 to 90 years, who were systemically healthy. Ten milliliters of peripheral blood were drawn from each donor into EDTA-treated Vacutainer tubes. Ficoll-Paque density-gradient centrifugation was used to isolate PBMCs, with at least 7 million per sample. Total RNA was extracted from PBMCs with Trizol reagent, with at least 5 micrograms obtained per sample. The percentages of naive CD45RAhigh/CD27high T cells were determined by flow cytometry on a PBMC aliquot from every donor. On this clonotype itself: No cognate antigen has been identified for it. Base qualities are not at hand, and no much larger clone is one base apart.

Material for sequencing was blood. The chain employs TRBV20-1 and TRBJ1-2, with no confidently assigned D gene. This receptor was taken from a man aged 60 to 75 in good health. The CDR3 sequence is CSAPRQGASNYGYTF. The nucleotide sequence is given as TGCAGTGCTCCCCGGCAAGGAGCTTCTAACTATGGCTACACCTTC.